The rows below give T cell receptor beta chains drawn from one sample of a study of blood T cell repertoires in COVID-19. TCRdb's table, derived via immunoSEQ multiplex PCR, lists solely in-frame clones and lacks some. The sample yields 180,000 or so clones, 80% seen once. The specimen was PBMCs or T cells enriched from blood (not recorded which). All receptors come from a man between 60 and 75 years old who had been exposed to COVID-19. Both conserved end residues are part of each CDR3. The order of the fields is V gene, clone size, J gene, D gene, CDR3 DNA, CDR3 protein. A D gene is named only where the DNA matches it firmly. Expanded clones are given a class, and other clones once, few, many or no size at all.

TRBV7-2	-	TRBJ1-4	-	TGTGCCAGCAGCTTAGCGTTGTTGGGAGCCGATATAAAACTGTTTTTT	CASSLALLGADIKLFF
TRBV30	-	TRBJ1-2	-	TGTGCCTGGAGTGTTATCGGGGTGGGTGGCTACACCTTC	CAWSVIGVGGYTF
TRBV19	-	TRBJ2-2	TRBD2	TGTGCCAGTAGTACCACTAGCGGGAGGACCGGGGAGCTGTTTTTT	CASSTTSGRTGELFF
TRBV5-6	once	TRBJ1-6	TRBD1	TGTGCCAGCAGCGGGACAGCTGCGTATAATTCACCCCTCCACTTT	CASSGTAAYNSPLHF
TRBV28	-	TRBJ1-1	TRBD1	TGTGCCAGCAGTTTGGGCGACAGGGGGAACACTGAAGCTTTCTTT	CASSLGDRGNTEAFF
TRBV30	once	TRBJ1-5	TRBD1	TGTGCCTGGAGCACAGGGGGGGATCAGCCCCAGCATTTT	CAWSTGGDQPQHF
TRBV24-1	-	TRBJ2-2	TRBD1	TGTGCCACCAGTGATCCTGGGACAGGGTATCCCGGGGAGCTGTTTTTT	CATSDPGTGYPGELFF
TRBV6-5	-	TRBJ1-4	TRBD1	TGTGCCAGCAGTTACTCCTCCAGGGGGAGAGAAAAACTGTTTTTT	CASSYSSRGREKLFF
TRBV11-2	-	TRBJ2-3	-	TGTGCCAGCAGCTCGGGGGTGGGCGGACACACAGATACGCAGTATTTT	CASSSGVGGHTDTQYF
TRBV11-2	-	TRBJ2-3	-	TGTGCCAGCAGCTTAGCGGCGGGGATAGGAGATACGCAGTATTTT	CASSLAAGIGDTQYF
TRBV5-4	few	TRBJ2-1	TRBD2	TGTGCCAGCAGCTCCCGACTAGCGGGAGGGCCCCAGGGGAATGAGCAGTTCTTC	CASSSRLAGGPQGNEQFF
TRBV27	once	TRBJ1-4	-	TGTGCCAGCAGCTTACTTCGGGGAAAACTGTTTTTT	CASSLLRGKLFF
TRBV10-3	-	TRBJ2-1	TRBD1	TGTGCCACCCGGGCTGGGACAGACAATGAGCAGTTCTTC	CATRAGTDNEQFF
TRBV3-1/TRBV3-2	-	TRBJ1-1	TRBD1	TGTGCCAGCAGTCGACAGGGGGCAAGGGACACTGAAGCTTTCTTT	CASSRQGARDTEAFF
TRBV2	-	TRBJ2-4	TRBD2	TGTGCCAGCAGCGAAACTAGCGGGAGATTGGACATTCAGTACTTC	CASSETSGRLDIQYF
TRBV5-4	-	TRBJ2-1	-	TGTGCCAGCAGCTTGGTCGGGTATGAGCAGTTCTTC	CASSLVGYEQFF
TRBV29-1	few	TRBJ2-2	TRBD2	TGCAGCGTTTTGACTAGCGGGACGTCCGGGGAGCTGTTTTTT	CSVLTSGTSGELFF
TRBV2	-	TRBJ2-7	-	TGTGCCAGCAGTGAGACAGTAAAATCCTACGAGCAGTACTTC	CASSETVKSYEQYF
TRBV5-4	-	TRBJ1-6	-	TGTGCCAGCACCAACCAGGGAAGGGCAGCTTCACCCCTCCACTTT	CASTNQGRAASPLHF
TRBV6-6	-	TRBJ1-2	-	TGTGCCAGCAGGGCAGAAGGGGTAGGCTACACCTTC	CASRAEGVGYTF
TRBV6-2/TRBV6-3	-	TRBJ2-7	TRBD2	TGTGCCAGCAGTGACTTCGCGGGGGGCGAGCAGTACTTC	CASSDFAGGEQYF
TRBV27	-	TRBJ2-2	TRBD2	TGTGCCAGCAGTCCCGGACTAGCGGCCGGGGAGCTGTTTTTT	CASSPGLAAGELFF
TRBV7-6	-	TRBJ2-1	TRBD2	TGTGCCAGCAGCTTAGCCGGAGGGGGCGGGAGGGCTAAGGAGCAGTTCTTC	CASSLAGGGGRAKEQFF
TRBV19	once	TRBJ1-4	TRBD1	TGTGCCAGTACGGACAGGAATGCTCCTAATGAAAAACTGTTTTTT	CASTDRNAPNEKLFF
TRBV6-5	-	TRBJ1-2	-	TGTGCCAGCAGTTACTCGAGAGGGTTTAACTATGGCTACACCTTC	CASSYSRGFNYGYTF
TRBV30	-	TRBJ1-4	TRBD1	TGTGCCTGGGACAGGGTTCGCGAAAAACTGTTTTTT	CAWDRVREKLFF
TRBV27	-	TRBJ1-2	TRBD1	TGTGCCAGCAGAGGGACAGGGAACTATGGCTACACCTTC	CASRGTGNYGYTF
TRBV30	few	TRBJ2-7	-	TGTGCCAACGGACAACCAGAGCAGTACTTC	CANGQPEQYF
TRBV5-6	-	TRBJ2-3	-	TGTGCCAGCAGCTTGGGACAGAGTCCTAGCACAGATACGCAGTATTTT	CASSLGQSPSTDTQYF
TRBV2	-	TRBJ1-5	-	TGTGCCAGCAGTGAAATCAGGGGCAATCAGCCCCAGCATTTT	CASSEIRGNQPQHF
TRBV11-3	few	TRBJ2-5	TRBD1	TGTGCCAGCAGTTACACTTTTACAGGGGGCGCCGGTGGTGGCGAGACCCAGTACTTC	CASSYTFTGGAGGGETQYF
TRBV28	once	TRBJ1-6	TRBD1	TGTGCCAGCAGTTTGGAGACAGGGGGTAATTCACCCCTCCACTTT	CASSLETGGNSPLHF
TRBV7-3	once	TRBJ2-3	-	TGTGCCAGCAGCTTAACGAGGGTAGGGATACCCACAGATACGCAGTATTTT	CASSLTRVGIPTDTQYF
TRBV13	-	TRBJ2-7	TRBD2	TGTGCCAGCAGCTTGGGGAGCGGACTAGCGTCCTACGAGCAGTACTTC	CASSLGSGLASYEQYF
TRBV4-1	-	TRBJ2-7	-	TGCGCCAGCAGCCAAGTTTCTAGAGACTCCTACGAGCAGTACTTC	CASSQVSRDSYEQYF
TRBV6-2/TRBV6-3	once	TRBJ1-2	TRBD1	TGTGCCAGCAGTTACTCCGGACAGGGGGCGCTCAGGGTAAACTATGGCTACACCTTC	CASSYSGQGALRVNYGYTF
TRBV7-3	-	TRBJ2-1	-	TGTGCCAGCAGCTCCAATCCGGGACGGGCGGGGAATGAGCAGTTCTTC	CASSSNPGRAGNEQFF